This T cell receptor (beta chain) was captured by sequencing in a study of T cell responses to AZD1222 COVID-19 vaccine. Study-wide points: Scientists sampled the repertoires only once the peak T cell response had passed.

Clones were read by immunoSEQ multiplex PCR, and TCRdb kept only the in-frame ones, dropping some. Among about 180,000 clones, around 88% were seen once, and the ten largest hold 11%. CDR3 length: 12 amino acids. Trimming stripped 5 bases from V and 10 bases from J, with 14 bases between. Germline-derived CDR1 and CDR2 are SGHTA and FQGTGA. About this clone: The antigen is unknown.

The genes are TRBV7-3 and TRBJ1-1, with D perhaps matching TRBD1 (6 bases). This TCR derives from an adult who received the AZD1222 COVID-19 vaccine. This specimen consisted of peripheral blood, obtained 28 days after the second AZD1222 dose. CDR3: CASSTPGTRAFF. CDR3 sequence (DNA): TGTGCCAGCAGCACCCCCGGGACAAGAGCTTTCTTT.